The sequence of this TCR beta chain was determined in a study of blood T cell repertoires in COVID-19. Across the study: Acute and convalescent COVID-19 samples came from the United States, Italy and Spain. PBMCs, B-cell-depleted T cells, or T cells were the source of the cDNA or gDNA that made up the material.

Original methodology: Amplification of reference gene primers was used by the study to estimate nucleated cell counts. Some clones are missing from TCRdb's copy, which holds only in-frame ones; the method was immunoSEQ multiplex PCR. V and J calls and clone size are those listed in that table; D and trimming were worked out from the DNA. Of around 170,000 clones listed, roughly four fifths were seen once; the top ten hold 1.5% to 1.7%. The receptor was derived from a human donor in a cohort sampled during active COVID-19. What was sequenced was peripheral blood.

CDR3 coding DNA: TGTGCCAGTAGTGGAGAGACAGGATTCAATCAGCCCCAGCATTTT. The encoded protein is CASSGETGFNQPQHF. The J gene is TRBJ1-5, the V gene TRBV19; possible D gene TRBD1, 6 bases. The germline V and J ends were trimmed by 5 bases and 3 bases, with 14 bases remaining between them. The CDR3 length is 15 residues. Germline values: CDR1 LNHDA, CDR2 SQIVND (reference sequence).